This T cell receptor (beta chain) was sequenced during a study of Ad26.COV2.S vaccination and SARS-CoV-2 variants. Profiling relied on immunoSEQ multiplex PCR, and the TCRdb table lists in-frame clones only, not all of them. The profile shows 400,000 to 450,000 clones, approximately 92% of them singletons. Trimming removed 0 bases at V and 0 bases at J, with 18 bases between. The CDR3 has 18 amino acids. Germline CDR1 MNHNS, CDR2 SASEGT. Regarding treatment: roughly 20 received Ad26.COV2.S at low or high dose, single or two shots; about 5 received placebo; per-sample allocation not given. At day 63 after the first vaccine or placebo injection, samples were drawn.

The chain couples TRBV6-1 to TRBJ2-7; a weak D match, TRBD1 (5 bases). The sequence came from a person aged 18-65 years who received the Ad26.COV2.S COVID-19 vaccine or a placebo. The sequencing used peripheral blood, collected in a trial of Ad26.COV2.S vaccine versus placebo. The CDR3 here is CASSEALLGATNSYEQYF. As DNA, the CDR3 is TGTGCCAGCAGTGAAGCGCTTCTTGGGGCTACCAACTCCTACGAGCAGTACTTC.